Listed below are T cell receptor beta chains from one sample, sequenced in a study of T cells in Graves' hyperthyroidism and ophthalmopathy. Each CDR3 protein gets one entry after TCRdb re-called the multiplex PCR reads with MiXCR. The sample records about 340,000 distinct CDR3 sequences, about 20% being singletons. The material sequenced was blood. The receptors originated from a woman aged 45-65 years with Graves' hyperthyroidism. Each CDR3 is given with its conserved first and last residue. D genes are given only for firm matches. Part of the rows lack a size; the others show once, few, many or a class for expanded clones.

V,J,D,size,CDR3,DNA
TRBV6-1,TRBJ1-2,TRBD1,few,CASSNRQGYGYTF,TGTGCCAGCAGTAACCGACAGGGCTATGGCTACACCTTC
TRBV6-1,TRBJ2-5,TRBD1,many,CASSPLAGTGVQETQYF,TGTGCCAGCAGTCCCCTCGCCGGGACAGGAGTCCAAGAGACCCAGTACTTC
TRBV20-1,TRBJ2-2,NA,many,CSARDGNTGELFF,TGCAGTGCTAGGGACGGGAACACCGGGGAGCTGTTTTTT
TRBV2,TRBJ1-2,TRBD1,many,CASSAEGASNYGYTF,TGTGCCAGCAGTGCGGAGGGGGCGAGTAACTATGGCTACACCTTC
TRBV2,TRBJ1-3,NA,NA,CASSELGVAGNTIYF,TGTGCCAGCAGTGAATTGGGGGTTGCTGGAAACACCATATATTTT
TRBV10-3,TRBJ1-2,NA,few,CAIRKTDWDYGYTF,TGTGCCATCAGGAAGACTGACTGGGACTATGGCTACACCTTC
TRBV27,TRBJ2-3,NA,many,CASGPGLDTQYF,TGTGCCAGCGGGCCAGGACTAGATACGCAGTATTTT
TRBV6-2/TRBV6-3,TRBJ2-1,TRBD2,few,CASSWGLAGSFEQFF,TGTGCCAGCAGTTGGGGACTAGCGGGTTCATTCGAGCAGTTCTTC
TRBV10-3,TRBJ1-5,TRBD1,NA,CAISESILGDRGLNQPQHF,TGTGCCATCAGTGAGTCGATTCTTGGGGACAGGGGGCTCAATCAGCCCCAGCATTTT
TRBV2,TRBJ1-5,TRBD1,NA,CATSAGQGSSQPQHF,TGTGCCACCTCGGCGGGACAGGGCTCGAGTCAGCCCCAGCATTTT
TRBV20-1,TRBJ2-3,TRBD2,many,CSARAIPSGKSTDTQYF,TGCAGTGCTAGAGCCATCCCTAGCGGGAAAAGCACAGATACGCAGTATTTT
TRBV27,TRBJ2-1,NA,NA,CASSFLGANEQFF,TGTGCCAGCAGTTTTTTAGGGGCCAATGAGCAGTTCTTC
TRBV7-8,TRBJ2-3,TRBD2,many,CASSLGAGGPKPNTQYF,TGTGCCAGCAGCTTAGGAGCGGGGGGCCCCAAACCAAATACGCAGTATTTT
TRBV12-3/TRBV12-4,TRBJ2-1,TRBD2,NA,CASSPQTSGGFF,TGTGCCAGCAGTCCTCAGACTAGCGGGGGCTTCTTC
TRBV29-1,TRBJ1-2,NA,many,CSALLDSPYGYTF,TGCAGCGCTCTCTTGGACAGCCCCTATGGCTACACCTTC
TRBV6-5,TRBJ1-1,TRBD1,once,CASSYKFGGGAFF,TGTGCCAGCAGTTACAAATTCGGAGGGGGCGCTTTCTTT
TRBV30,TRBJ2-1,TRBD2,many,CAWSVQGLAGYNEQFF,TGTGCCTGGAGTGTACAGGGACTAGCGGGTTACAATGAGCAGTTCTTC